The clone carrying this T cell receptor beta chain was seen only a few times. Its antigen is unidentified. Sequenced by immunoSEQ multiplex PCR; TCRdb stores in-frame clones only, minus some. The sample lists about 300,000 clones; over 65% were seen once. The sample originates from a study of shared clonotypes between healthy human individuals. Study-wide points: The study found lower generation probabilities in non-shared clonotypes than in those shared by all four donors. Sharing across four donors was highest in naive CD4 (about 5%) and lowest in memory CD8 (roughly 0.4%).

Researchers partitioned CD4+ cells into CD45RA+ naive and CD45RA-negative memory subsets. The CDR3 length is 13 residues. The germline V and J ends were trimmed by 5 bases and 4 bases, with 7 bases remaining between them. The V gene's germline CDR1 is SGHDT and CDR2 YYEEEE. This clonotype was obtained from a young man in good health. The sample was memory CD4+ T cells sorted from blood. As for subset: CD45RA-negative fraction. This sequence joins TRBV5-6 and TRBJ2-6; no reliable D call. The CDR3 reads CASSPWGANVLTF. CDR3 DNA: TGTGCCAGCAGTCCGTGGGGGGCCAACGTCCTGACTTTC.